This is a list of T cell receptor beta chains from one sample in a study of blood T cells in healthy people across ages. Each CDR3 protein gets one entry after TCRdb re-called the 5' RACE reads with MiXCR. The sample has fewer than 900,000 distinct CDR3 sequences; under 40% are singletons. Material for sequencing was blood. The receptor source for this set is a man between 18 and 35 years old in good health. Both conserved end residues are part of each CDR3. The D gene is left open where the match is weak. Only part of the rows carry a size: once, few, many, or a class if the clone is expanded.

V: TRBV6-6; D: .; size: .; J: TRBJ1-2; DNA: TGTGCCAGCAGTTACATAACACCCTCTAACTATGGCTACACCTTC; CDR3: CASSYITPSNYGYTF
V: TRBV6-6; D: TRBD1; size: .; J: TRBJ2-7; DNA: TGTGCCAGCAGTTACACCGGGACAGGGGGATTCGAGCAGTACTTC; CDR3: CASSYTGTGGFEQYF
V: TRBV29-1; D: .; size: .; J: TRBJ1-1; DNA: TGCAGCGGCGAGACCACTGAAGCTTTCTTT; CDR3: CSGETTEAFF
V: TRBV10-3; D: TRBD1; size: .; J: TRBJ2-7; DNA: TGTGCCATGGGGTTGGGGGACAGCCCCTACGAGCAGTACTTC; CDR3: CAMGLGDSPYEQYF
V: TRBV6-5; D: .; size: .; J: TRBJ1-5; DNA: TGTGCCAGCAGTTACTCGCCCAGGCTCTCGGATCAGCCCCAGCATTTT; CDR3: CASSYSPRLSDQPQHF
V: TRBV7-9; D: .; size: .; J: TRBJ2-3; DNA: TGTGCCAGCAGCTCTGCCCTGCTAGCGCTGGGCACAGATACGCAGTATTTT; CDR3: CASSSALLALGTDTQYF
V: TRBV2; D: .; size: few; J: TRBJ1-4; DNA: TGTGCCGGAAGACGGCCCACTAATGAAAAACTGTTTTTT; CDR3: CAGRRPTNEKLFF
V: TRBV7-9; D: .; size: .; J: TRBJ2-2; DNA: TGTGCCAGCAGCTCCCACCGCGGGAACACCGGGGAGCTGTTTTTT; CDR3: CASSSHRGNTGELFF
V: TRBV5-1; D: .; size: .; J: TRBJ2-1; DNA: TGCGCCAGCAGCCCCCAAGGGGGTTTAGGTAATGAGCAGTTCTTC; CDR3: CASSPQGGLGNEQFF
V: TRBV12-3/TRBV12-4; D: .; size: many; J: TRBJ2-1; DNA: TGTGCCAGCAGTTCGGGGGTAGGAGAGCAGTTCTTC; CDR3: CASSSGVGEQFF
V: TRBV2; D: .; size: few; J: TRBJ1-1; DNA: TGTGCCAGCAGCCACCAGGACGTGGGGCGGGACACTGAAGCTTTCTTT; CDR3: CASSHQDVGRDTEAFF
V: TRBV9; D: TRBD1; size: few; J: TRBJ2-4; DNA: TGTGCCAGCAGCGCCGGGGGACAGGCCAGCAATGAGCAGTACTTC; CDR3: CASSAGGQASNEQYF
V: TRBV20-1; D: .; size: .; J: TRBJ2-7; DNA: TGCAGTGCTTCCCCAGCCCAGCTTTACAATGAGCAGTACTTC; CDR3: CSASPAQLYNEQYF
V: TRBV6-2/TRBV6-3; D: .; size: .; J: TRBJ2-7; DNA: TGTGCCAGCAGTTACACCGGACCCTACTACGAGCAGTACTTC; CDR3: CASSYTGPYYEQYF
V: TRBV28; D: .; size: few; J: TRBJ2-2; DNA: TGTGCCAGCGCCTCAGGGTTGGCCGGGGAGCTGTTTTTT; CDR3: CASASGLAGELFF
V: TRBV27; D: .; size: .; J: TRBJ2-7; DNA: TGTGCCAGCAGTTGGCAGGGAGCCTACAATGAGCAGTACTTC; CDR3: CASSWQGAYNEQYF
V: TRBV20-1; D: .; size: .; J: TRBJ2-7; DNA: TGCAGTGCTAGAGACCCGGCGGGTGAGCAGTACTTC; CDR3: CSARDPAGEQYF
V: TRBV20-1; D: .; size: few; J: TRBJ2-5; DNA: TGCAGTGCTAGACACCCCAGCGGTCGCCAAGAGACCCAGTACTTC; CDR3: CSARHPSGRQETQYF
V: TRBV5-6; D: TRBD1; size: .; J: TRBJ2-1; DNA: TGTGCCAGCAGCCGCCGGGACAGGGACAATGAGCAGTTCTTC; CDR3: CASSRRDRDNEQFF
V: TRBV5-1; D: .; size: .; J: TRBJ2-1; DNA: TGCGCCAGCACCGAAACTAGCTACAATGAGCAGTTCTTC; CDR3: CASTETSYNEQFF
V: TRBV19; D: .; size: .; J: TRBJ2-5; DNA: TGTGCCAGTAGCCCGAGCCAAGAGGCCCAGTACTTC; CDR3: CASSPSQEAQYF
V: TRBV6-5; D: .; size: .; J: TRBJ1-3; DNA: TGTGCCAGCAGTTACTCGACGCAGACCGCTGGAAACACCATATATTTT; CDR3: CASSYSTQTAGNTIYF
V: TRBV2; D: TRBD2; size: .; J: TRBJ2-1; DNA: TGTGCCAGCAGTGAACCCCTAGCGGGGTCTAGTAATGAGCAGTTCTTC; CDR3: CASSEPLAGSSNEQFF
V: TRBV4-2; D: .; size: few; J: TRBJ2-5; DNA: TGTGCCAGCAGCCAAGATGGAACGGGGGTTCAAGAGACCCAGTACTTC; CDR3: CASSQDGTGVQETQYF
V: TRBV7-2; D: TRBD1; size: .; J: TRBJ1-3; DNA: TGTGCCAGCAGCCAACTTACAGGGGAGTTAAGTGGAAACACCATATATTTT; CDR3: CASSQLTGELSGNTIYF
V: TRBV4-3; D: TRBD2; size: few; J: TRBJ2-5; DNA: TGCGCCAGCAGCCGTGACGGGACGACAGCGGGGAATGAGCAGTACTTC; CDR3: CASSRDGTTAGNEQYF
V: TRBV4-3; D: .; size: .; J: TRBJ2-6; DNA: TGCGCCAGCAGCCAAGGCTTGGCAAGGCCCCCCTCTGGGGCCAACGTCCTGACTTTC; CDR3: CASSQGLARPPSGANVLTF
V: TRBV6-1; D: .; size: .; J: TRBJ2-7; DNA: TGTGCCAGCAGTGAAGCGAGGGGATACGAGCAGTACTTC; CDR3: CASSEARGYEQYF
V: TRBV5-5; D: TRBD2; size: .; J: TRBJ2-5; DNA: TGTGCCAGCAGCTTGGCGCTAGCGGGAGCATCGGAGACCCAGTACTTC; CDR3: CASSLALAGASETQYF
V: TRBV29-1; D: .; size: .; J: TRBJ2-7; DNA: TGCAGCGTTGAAAGTTCCACGGACACCTACGAGCAGTACTTC; CDR3: CSVESSTDTYEQYF
V: TRBV11-2; D: TRBD1; size: .; J: TRBJ1-1; DNA: TGTGCCAGCAGCTCGGGACAGGGGAGGAGCACTGAAGCTTTCTTT; CDR3: CASSSGQGRSTEAFF
V: TRBV12-3/TRBV12-4; D: TRBD2; size: few; J: TRBJ2-3; DNA: TGTGCCAGCAGTTGGACTAGCGGGGGGGCAAAAGAGCAGTATTTC; CDR3: CASSWTSGGAKEQYF
V: TRBV15; D: .; size: .; J: TRBJ2-3; DNA: TGTGCCACCAGCAGAGATCGGGATAGAACGCAGTATTTT; CDR3: CATSRDRDRTQYF
V: TRBV3-1; D: TRBD2; size: .; J: TRBJ2-3; DNA: TGTGCCAGCAGCCCAGACGCTAGCGGGGGCACAGATACGCAGTATTTT; CDR3: CASSPDASGGTDTQYF
V: TRBV12-3/TRBV12-4; D: .; size: .; J: TRBJ2-2; DNA: TGTGCCAGCAGTTTAGCGTTGGAGCTGTTTTTT; CDR3: CASSLALELFF
V: TRBV12-3/TRBV12-4; D: .; size: many; J: TRBJ2-1; DNA: TGTGCCAGCAGTCCCGCCCGCAGGGAGAACGGCTACAATGAGCAGTTCTTC; CDR3: CASSPARRENGYNEQFF
V: TRBV28; D: .; size: few; J: TRBJ2-6; DNA: TGTGCCAGCAGGGCGTCTCTCTCTGGGGCCAACGTCCTGACTTTC; CDR3: CASRASLSGANVLTF
V: TRBV5-6; D: .; size: few; J: TRBJ1-1; DNA: TGTGCCAGCAGCTTGGGCATTGGAAACACTGAAGCTTTCTTT; CDR3: CASSLGIGNTEAFF
V: TRBV21-1; D: .; size: few; J: TRBJ1-2; DNA: TGTGCCAGCAGGGAGTGGGACAGCCATAACTATGGCTACACCTTC; CDR3: CASREWDSHNYGYTF
V: TRBV27; D: .; size: .; J: TRBJ2-3; DNA: TGTGCCAGCAGTCCAATCTTCGGAGCGGGTCGGACAGATACGCAGTATTTT; CDR3: CASSPIFGAGRTDTQYF
V: TRBV12-3/TRBV12-4; D: .; size: .; J: TRBJ2-1; DNA: TGTGCCAGCAGTTTCAATACACAGGATGAGCAGTTCTTC; CDR3: CASSFNTQDEQFF
V: TRBV20-1; D: TRBD1; size: few; J: TRBJ1-6; DNA: TGCAGTGCTAGAGGGGACAGGGAGCCCCTCCACTTT; CDR3: CSARGDREPLHF
V: TRBV20-1; D: .; size: many; J: TRBJ2-6; DNA: TGCAGTGCTAGACAGGTTAACTCTGGGGCCAACGTCCTGACTTTC; CDR3: CSARQVNSGANVLTF
V: TRBV12-3/TRBV12-4; D: TRBD2; size: .; J: TRBJ2-3; DNA: TGTGCCAGCACCCTACTAGCGGGGAGGGCAGATACGCAGTATTTT; CDR3: CASTLLAGRADTQYF
V: TRBV28; D: .; size: .; J: TRBJ2-7; DNA: TGTGCCAGCAGTTCAGGGGACTGGGGGTCCGAGCAGTACTTC; CDR3: CASSSGDWGSEQYF
V: TRBV4-1; D: .; size: many; J: TRBJ2-1; DNA: TGCGCCAGCAGACAAAATAACAGGGCATACTACAATGAGCAGTTCTTC; CDR3: CASRQNNRAYYNEQFF